Listed here are 23 T cell receptor beta chains from one sample, sequenced in a study of STAT5B mutations in CD4+ large granular lymphocyte leukemia. Clones were sequenced by immunoSEQ multiplex PCR, and TCRdb holds only the in-frame ones, with some missing. This sample has some 40,000 clones; about four fifths occur once, and the top ten carry about 0.34%. The material sequenced was CD4+ T cells from blood buffy coats. These receptors originate from a human donor in good health.

The chain links TRBV5-4 to TRBJ2-5, with 7 bases fitting TRBD1. The CDR3 is made up of 14 amino acids. V trimming: 4 bases; J trimming: 1 base; junction bases outside the gene matches: 4. The V gene's germline CDR1 is SGHNT and CDR2 YYREEE (reference sequence). The CDR3 sequence is CASSSWDSQETQYF. The CDR3 nucleotides are TGTGCCAGCAGCAGCTGGGACAGCCAAGAGACCCAGTACTTC.

The chain is built from TRBV25-1 and TRBJ1-3; D is possibly TRBD1 (5 bases). Looked up from germline, CDR1 is MGHDK and CDR2 is SYGVNS. Between the trimmed V and J ends, which lost 5 bases and 0 bases, there was a span of 8 bases. The length of the CDR3 is 14 residues. CDR3 in amino acids: CASSSDSSGNTIYF. In DNA, the CDR3 is TGTGCCAGCAGTTCAGACAGCTCTGGAAACACCATATATTTT.

Only a few counts were recorded for this clone. The rearrangement links TRBV4-2 to TRBJ2-7; TRBD1 is a possible D gene (5 bases). With 0 bases removed from V and 5 bases from J, the gap between germline ends came to 11 bases. The CDR3 is made up of 14 amino acids. Germline V CDR1 and CDR2: LGHNA, YNFKEQ. CDR3 DNA sequence: TGTGCCAGCAGCCAAGACCCAGACAGCCACGAGCAGTACTTC. This sequence encodes CASSQDPDSHEQYF.

This rearrangement joins TRBV7-8 to TRBJ2-7; 8 bases line up with TRBD2. V shed 4 bases and J 0 bases; nucleotides not matched to a gene: 5. CDR3 size: 15 residues. Germline CDR1 and CDR2: SGHVS and FQNEAQ. CDR3 loop: CASSSVAGSSYEQYF. DNA of the CDR3: TGTGCCAGCAGCTCCGTAGCGGGATCCTCCTACGAGCAGTACTTC.

The rearrangement joins TRBV4-1 to TRBJ2-7; possible D gene TRBD2, 5 bases. The CDR3 spans 14 residues. V was cut by 1 base and J by 4 bases, with 11 bases left in between. Germline-derived CDR1 and CDR2 are MGHRA and YSYEKL. The CDR3 here is CASSQGEGMYEQYF. The CDR3 bases are TGCGCCAGCAGCCAAGGTGAGGGTATGTACGAGCAGTACTTC.

V gene TRBV10-1 combines with J gene TRBJ2-5; no definite D call. Germline V CDR1 and CDR2: WNHNN, SYGVQD (reference sequence). V shed 0 bases and J shed 5 bases, with 13 bases lying between them. The CDR3 length is 15 residues. CDR3 in amino acids: CASSESGKDGETQYF. Here the CDR3 DNA reads TGCGCCAGCAGTGAGTCGGGCAAAGATGGGGAGACCCAGTACTTC.

This chain joins TRBV7-2 and TRBJ2-7, with 7 bases identical to TRBD1. The trim removed 1 base at V and 2 bases at J, leaving 5 bases unmatched. The CDR3 totals 15 residues. Germline values: CDR1 SGHTA, CDR2 FQGNSA. The CDR3 region has the DNA TGTGCCAGCAGCTTAGTCGGGACAGATACCTACGAGCAGTACTTC. Its translation is CASSLVGTDTYEQYF.

The rearrangement joins TRBV9 to TRBJ1-2; no definite D call. The CDR3 spans 11 residues. Per the germline V gene, CDR1 is SGDLS and CDR2 is YYNGEE. Trimming took off 4 bases at V and 2 bases at J, with 3 bases between the two ends. The DNA of the CDR3 is TGTGCCAGCAGCTTGAACTATGGCTACACCTTC. This translates into CASSLNYGYTF.

This sequence joins TRBV28 and TRBJ1-2; no reliable D call. CDR3 length: 12 residues. V lost 7 bases and J lost 10, with 16 bases in between. Germline CDR1 and CDR2: MDHEN and SYDVKM. In DNA, the CDR3 is TGTGCCAGCACTCAGACGGACTTGGACTACACCTTC. Amino acid sequence: CASTQTDLDYTF.

The chain links TRBV18 to TRBJ1-5; D is unclear. The CDR3 spans 14 residues. Per germline, CDR1 KGHSH and CDR2 LQKENI. V dropped 2 bases and J dropped 7 bases, with 12 bases sitting between them. CDR3 amino acids: CASSPFRDEQPQHF. The CDR3 DNA reads TGTGCCAGCTCACCATTTAGGGATGAACAGCCCCAGCATTTT.

The rearrangement joins TRBV5-3 to TRBJ2-1; D tentatively reads TRBD1 or TRBD2 (5 bases each). TRBV5-3 is labeled an ORF, and its function is uncertain. The CDR3 is 17 residues long. Between the trimmed V and J ends, which lost 0 bases and 0 bases, there was a span of 13 bases. In DNA, the CDR3 is TGTGCCAGAAGCTTGGCCACGAGGGGCGGCTCCTACAATGAGCAGTTCTTC. This encodes CARSLATRGGSYNEQFF.

This rearrangement joins TRBV30 to TRBJ2-4; D is possibly TRBD2 (5 bases). The CDR3 sequence is 18 residues long. V gave up 0 bases and J gave up 0 bases, with 18 bases separating them. Germline CDR1 GTSNPN, CDR2 SVGIG (reference sequence). In nucleotides, the CDR3 is TGTGCCTGGAGTGTAGCATCTATTGGACTTCTAGCCAAAAACATTCAGTACTTC. Protein product: CAWSVASIGLLAKNIQYF.

The chain combines TRBV2 with TRBJ1-5; D uncertain. Between the trimmed V and J ends, which lost 6 bases and 6 bases, there was a span of 9 bases. CDR1 and CDR2 from the germline V gene are SNHLY and FYNNEI. The CDR3 runs 12 residues. The CDR3 region is CASRSGAQPQHF. CDR3 coding DNA: TGTGCCAGCAGATCGGGTGCTCAGCCCCAGCATTTT.

The V call is TRBV7-9, the J call TRBJ1-3; a possible D gene is TRBD1 (6 bases). The length of the CDR3 is 17 residues. Trimming left V 3 bases short and J 0 bases short, with 15 bases between. From germline, CDR1 is SEHNR and CDR2 FQNEAQ (reference sequence). CDR3 region: CASSLGAGDISGNTIYF. DNA for the CDR3: TGTGCCAGCAGCTTGGGGGCAGGGGATATCTCTGGAAACACCATATATTTT.

The CDR3 region has the DNA TGTGCCAGCAGCTCGGATGGGGCGGGGGGTTTATATGAGCAGTTCTTC. This encodes CASSSDGAGGLYEQFF. The rearrangement joins TRBV7-3 to TRBJ2-1; 8 bases map to TRBD2. The V and J ends lost 4 bases and 8 bases, in that order; junction bases with no gene match: 13. Germline assignment: CDR1 SGHTA and CDR2 FQGTGA. The CDR3 is 16 residues long.

This chain connects TRBV10-3 to TRBJ1-5; a possible D gene is TRBD1 (5 bases). CDR3 length: 14 amino acids. The germline gives CDR1 ENHRY, CDR2 SYGVKD. Trimming shortened V by 10 bases and J by 4 bases, and 17 bases separated the two germline ends. The CDR3 nucleotides read TGTGCCACCAGGGTGGAACAGATAAATCAGCCCCAGCATTTT. It is translated as CATRVEQINQPQHF.

This sequence joins TRBV6-6 and TRBJ1-5; weak D call: TRBD1 (5 bases). V was trimmed by 6 bases and J by 4 bases, leaving 16 bases between them. CDR1 and CDR2 from the germline V gene are MNHNY and SVGAGI (reference sequence). This CDR3 has 15 residues. CDR3 region: CASRSIGEGNQPQHF. As DNA, the CDR3 is TGTGCCAGCAGGTCAATCGGTGAGGGGAATCAGCCCCAGCATTTT.

The J gene is TRBJ2-2, the V gene TRBV7-8; no firm D call. The CDR3 length is 13 residues. Trimming removed 2 bases from V and 8 bases from J, with 9 bases in between. Germline CDR1 reads SGHVS; CDR2 reads FQNEAQ. The CDR3, as DNA: TGTGCCAGCAGCTTACGGGCGGAGGGGGAGCTGTTTTTT. It is translated as CASSLRAEGELFF.

The chain recombines TRBV11-1 with TRBJ2-1, with 9 positions matching TRBD2. The CDR3 spans 17 residues. The germline CDR1 and CDR2 sequences are SGHAT and FQDESV (reference sequence). V shed 7 bases, J shed 2 bases, and the junction held 12 bases outside the gene matches. The CDR3 DNA follows: TGTGCCAGCACTTCGACCGGCGGGGGGGCTCCCTACAATGAGCAGTTCTTC. As protein: CASTSTGGGAPYNEQFF.

J is TRBJ1-2 and V is TRBV7-2; D call uncertain. V was clipped by 4 bases and J by 4 bases, with 13 bases between them. Germline CDR1 is SGHTA and CDR2 is FQGNSA. CDR3 size: 14 residues. The CDR3 here is CASSSPELFYGYTF. CDR3 sequence (DNA): TGTGCCAGCAGCTCCCCCGAGCTGTTCTATGGCTACACCTTC.

This clone was seen more than once but under ten times. The chain recombines TRBV11-2 with TRBJ2-7, with D perhaps matching TRBD2 (5 bases). The CDR3 length is 13 residues. Germline values: CDR1 SGHAT, CDR2 FQNNGV. V was shortened by 1 base and J by 3 bases, with 7 bases between the two germline ends. The DNA for the CDR3 is TGTGCCAGCAGCTTAGGGAGCGGCTACGAGCAGTACTTC. Its translation is CASSLGSGYEQYF.

This clone is a singleton in its sample. The genes are TRBV2 and TRBJ2-5; perhaps TRBD2 as D (5 bases). In germline, CDR1 is SNHLY, CDR2 FYNNEI. Trimming shortened V by 1 base and J by 5 bases, and 14 bases separated the two germline ends. This CDR3 region has 15 residues. The CDR3 loop is CASSEEGSTGETQYF. The CDR3 nucleotides read TGTGCCAGCAGTGAAGAGGGCAGTACGGGGGAGACCCAGTACTTC.

The CDR3: CASSLDLALNTEAFF. DNA of the CDR3: TGTGCCAGCAGCTTGGATTTGGCCTTGAACACTGAAGCTTTCTTT. This chain joins TRBV5-6 and TRBJ1-1; no clear D. Between the trimmed V and J ends, which lost 0 bases and 0 bases, there was a span of 9 bases. The CDR3 has 15 residues. Germline values: CDR1 SGHDT, CDR2 YYEEEE.